The clone carrying this T cell receptor beta chain has a count of ten or more. A single record per CDR3 protein comes from TCRdb applying MiXCR to the 5' RACE reads. The data hold about 360,000 distinct CDR3 sequences, with over 5% observed a single time. The data belong to a study of T cells after yellow fever vaccination. CDR3 length: 16 amino acids. CDR1 and CDR2 from the germline V gene are LNHNV and YYDKDF (reference sequence). Trimming pared 7 bases from V and 1 base from J, leaving 17 bases between. The receptor was isolated from a man younger than 45 who received the YFV17D yellow fever vaccine. Source: PBMCs, taken 5 days after the yellow fever booster vaccination. The J gene is TRBJ2-1, the V gene TRBV15, with D possibly TRBD2 on 6 matching bases. The CDR3 DNA is TGTGCCACCAAAGCCCGTACTAGCAGATCCTACAATGAGCAGTTCTTC. Its protein is CATKARTSRSYNEQFF.